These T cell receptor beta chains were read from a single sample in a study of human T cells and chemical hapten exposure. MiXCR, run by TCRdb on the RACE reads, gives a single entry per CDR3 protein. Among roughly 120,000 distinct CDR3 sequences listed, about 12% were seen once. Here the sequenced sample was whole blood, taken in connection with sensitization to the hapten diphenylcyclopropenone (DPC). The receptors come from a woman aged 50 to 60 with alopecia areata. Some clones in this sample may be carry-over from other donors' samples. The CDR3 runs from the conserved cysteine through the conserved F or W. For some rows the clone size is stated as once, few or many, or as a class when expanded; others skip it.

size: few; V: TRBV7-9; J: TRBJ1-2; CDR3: CASSLMAGGVDGYTF
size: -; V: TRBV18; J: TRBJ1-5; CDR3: CASSPVAGPRNQPQHF
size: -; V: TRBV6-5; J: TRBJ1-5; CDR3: CASSSMEGLGQPQHF
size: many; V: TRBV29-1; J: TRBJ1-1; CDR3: CSVDRDTEAFF
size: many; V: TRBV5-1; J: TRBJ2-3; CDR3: CASSPTGTFSSDTQYF
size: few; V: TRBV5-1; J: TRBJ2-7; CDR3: CASSSTGPYEQYF
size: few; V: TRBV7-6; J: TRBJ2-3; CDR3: CASSSTGVTLTDTQYF
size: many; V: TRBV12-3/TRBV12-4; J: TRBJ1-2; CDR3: CASSSNRAGGYTF
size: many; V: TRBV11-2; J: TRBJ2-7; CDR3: CAGSRGTHEQYF
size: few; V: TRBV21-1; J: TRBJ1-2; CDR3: CASSNPHSYTF
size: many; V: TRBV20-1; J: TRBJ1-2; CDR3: CSAPPGRVSGGNYGYTF
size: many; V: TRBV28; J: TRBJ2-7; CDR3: CASSPPTLAYEQYF
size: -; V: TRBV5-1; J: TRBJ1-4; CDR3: CASSQGRATNEKLFF
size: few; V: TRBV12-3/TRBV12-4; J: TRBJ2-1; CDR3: CASSSGPSGRVDYEQFF
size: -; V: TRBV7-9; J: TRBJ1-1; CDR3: CASSPNSNTEAFF
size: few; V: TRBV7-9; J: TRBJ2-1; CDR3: CASSPRGAEINEQFF
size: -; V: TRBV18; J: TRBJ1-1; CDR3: CASSLGWGRAASRMNTEAFF
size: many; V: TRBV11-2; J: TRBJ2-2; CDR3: CASSYPGMGQGNTGELFF
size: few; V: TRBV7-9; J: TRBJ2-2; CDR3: CASSDSSGLTGELFF
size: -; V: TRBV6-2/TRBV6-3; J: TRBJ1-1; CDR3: CASRRQGQRNTEAFF
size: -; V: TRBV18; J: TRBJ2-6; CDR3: CASSPSGTAGGANVLTF
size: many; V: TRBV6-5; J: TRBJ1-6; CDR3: CASSKTGTGYNSPLHF
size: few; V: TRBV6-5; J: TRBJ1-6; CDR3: CASSYEGKSPLHF
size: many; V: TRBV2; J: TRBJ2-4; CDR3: CATSPLAGVGNIQYF
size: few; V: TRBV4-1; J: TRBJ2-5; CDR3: CASSQGAEETQYF
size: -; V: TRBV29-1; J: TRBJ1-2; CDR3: CSAGGQIDYGYTF
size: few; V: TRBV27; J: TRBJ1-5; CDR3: CASSLNRDSKHYSNQPQHF
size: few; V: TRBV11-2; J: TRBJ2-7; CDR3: CASSPPRGPYEQYF
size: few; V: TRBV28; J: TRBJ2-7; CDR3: CASSQWMGQGSEQYF
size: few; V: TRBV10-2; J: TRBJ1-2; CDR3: CASSGTGGHYGYTF
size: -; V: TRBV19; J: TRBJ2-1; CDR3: CASSPTISSYNEQFF
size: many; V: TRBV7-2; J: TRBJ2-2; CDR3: CASQNTGELFF